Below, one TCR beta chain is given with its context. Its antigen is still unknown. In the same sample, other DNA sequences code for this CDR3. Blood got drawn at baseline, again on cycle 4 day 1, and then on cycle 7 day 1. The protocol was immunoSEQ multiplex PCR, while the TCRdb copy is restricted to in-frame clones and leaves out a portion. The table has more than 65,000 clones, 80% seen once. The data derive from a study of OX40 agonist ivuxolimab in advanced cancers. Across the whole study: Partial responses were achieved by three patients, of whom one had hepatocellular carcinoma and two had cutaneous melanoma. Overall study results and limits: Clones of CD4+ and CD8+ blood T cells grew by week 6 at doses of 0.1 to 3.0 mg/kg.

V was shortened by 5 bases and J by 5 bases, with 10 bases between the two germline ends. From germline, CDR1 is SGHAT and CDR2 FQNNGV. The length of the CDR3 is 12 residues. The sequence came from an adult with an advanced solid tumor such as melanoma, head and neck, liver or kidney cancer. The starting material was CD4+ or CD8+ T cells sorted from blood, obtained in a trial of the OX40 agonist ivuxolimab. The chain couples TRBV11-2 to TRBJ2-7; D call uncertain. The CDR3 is CASSPPGDEQYF. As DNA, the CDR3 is TGTGCCAGCAGCCCCCCGGGCGACGAGCAGTACTTC.